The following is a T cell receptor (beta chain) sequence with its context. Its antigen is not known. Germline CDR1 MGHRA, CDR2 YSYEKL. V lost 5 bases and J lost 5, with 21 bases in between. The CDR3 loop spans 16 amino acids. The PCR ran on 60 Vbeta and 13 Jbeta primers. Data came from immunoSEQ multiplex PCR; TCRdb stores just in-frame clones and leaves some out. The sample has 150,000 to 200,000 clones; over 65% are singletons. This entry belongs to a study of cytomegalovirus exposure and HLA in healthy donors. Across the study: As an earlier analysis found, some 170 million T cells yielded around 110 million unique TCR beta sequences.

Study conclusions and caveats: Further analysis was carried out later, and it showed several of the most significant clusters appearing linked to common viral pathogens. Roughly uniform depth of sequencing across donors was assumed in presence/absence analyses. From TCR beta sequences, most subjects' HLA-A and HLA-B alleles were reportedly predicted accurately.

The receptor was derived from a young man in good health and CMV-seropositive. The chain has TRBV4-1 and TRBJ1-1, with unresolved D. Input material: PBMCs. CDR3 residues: CASSARAGPVATEAFF. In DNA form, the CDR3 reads TGCGCCAGCAGCGCCCGGGCAGGTCCTGTAGCGACTGAAGCTTTCTTT.